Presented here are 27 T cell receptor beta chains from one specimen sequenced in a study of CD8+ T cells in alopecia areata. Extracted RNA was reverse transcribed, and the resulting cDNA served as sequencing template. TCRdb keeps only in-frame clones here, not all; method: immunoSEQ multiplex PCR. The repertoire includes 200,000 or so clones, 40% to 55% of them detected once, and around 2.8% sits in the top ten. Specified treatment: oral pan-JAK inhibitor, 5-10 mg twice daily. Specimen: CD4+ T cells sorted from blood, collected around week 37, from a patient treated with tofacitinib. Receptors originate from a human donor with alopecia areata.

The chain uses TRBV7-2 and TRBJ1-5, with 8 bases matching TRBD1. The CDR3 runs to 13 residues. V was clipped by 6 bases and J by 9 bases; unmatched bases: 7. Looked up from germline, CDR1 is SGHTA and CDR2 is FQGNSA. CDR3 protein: CASSADRGRPQHF. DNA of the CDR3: TGTGCCAGCAGTGCTGACAGGGGTCGGCCCCAGCATTTT. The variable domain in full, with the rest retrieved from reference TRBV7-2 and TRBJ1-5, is GAGVSQSPSNKVTEKGKDVELRCDPISGHTALYWYRQSLGQGLEFLIYFQGNSAPDKSGLPSDRFSAERTGGSVSTLTIQRTQQEDSAVYLCASSADRGRPQHFGDGTRLSIL.

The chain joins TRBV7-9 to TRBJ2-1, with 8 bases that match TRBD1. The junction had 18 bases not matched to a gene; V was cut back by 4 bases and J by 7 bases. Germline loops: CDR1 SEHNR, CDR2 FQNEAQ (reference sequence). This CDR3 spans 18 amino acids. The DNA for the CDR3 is TGTGCCAGCAGCTCCTCACCGAGACGACAGGGGAAGCGAAATGAGCAGTTCTTC. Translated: CASSSSPRRQGKRNEQFF.

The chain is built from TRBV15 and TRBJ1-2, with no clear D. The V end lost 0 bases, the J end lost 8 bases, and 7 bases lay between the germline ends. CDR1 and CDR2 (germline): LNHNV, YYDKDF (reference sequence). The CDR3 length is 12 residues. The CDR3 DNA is TGTGCCACCAGCAGAGATAAGTTGGGCTACACCTTC. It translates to CATSRDKLGYTF.

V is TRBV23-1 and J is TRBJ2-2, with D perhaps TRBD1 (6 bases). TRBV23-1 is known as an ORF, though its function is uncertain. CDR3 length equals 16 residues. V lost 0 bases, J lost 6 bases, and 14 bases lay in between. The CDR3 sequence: CASSQSARGEPGELFF. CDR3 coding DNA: TGCGCCAGCAGTCAATCTGCCAGGGGAGAACCCGGGGAGCTGTTTTTT.

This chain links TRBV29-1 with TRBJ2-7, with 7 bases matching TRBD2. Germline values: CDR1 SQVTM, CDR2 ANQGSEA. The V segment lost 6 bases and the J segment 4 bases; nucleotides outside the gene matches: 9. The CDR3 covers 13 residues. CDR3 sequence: CSVPGTTTYEQYF. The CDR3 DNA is TGCAGCGTCCCAGGGACTACCACGTACGAGCAGTACTTC.

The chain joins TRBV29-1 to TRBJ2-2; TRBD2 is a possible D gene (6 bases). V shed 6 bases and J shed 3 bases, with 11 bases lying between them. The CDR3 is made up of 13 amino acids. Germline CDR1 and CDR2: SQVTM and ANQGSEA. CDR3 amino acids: CSVGGKDTGELFF. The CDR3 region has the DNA TGCAGCGTCGGCGGGAAGGACACCGGGGAGCTGTTTTTT.

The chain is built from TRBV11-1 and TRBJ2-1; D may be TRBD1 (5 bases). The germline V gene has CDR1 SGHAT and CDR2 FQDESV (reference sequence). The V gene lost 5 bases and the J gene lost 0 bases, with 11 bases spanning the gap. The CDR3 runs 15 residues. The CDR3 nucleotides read TGTGCCAGCAGCGCCCGACAGCCCTCCTACAATGAGCAGTTCTTC. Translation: CASSARQPSYNEQFF.

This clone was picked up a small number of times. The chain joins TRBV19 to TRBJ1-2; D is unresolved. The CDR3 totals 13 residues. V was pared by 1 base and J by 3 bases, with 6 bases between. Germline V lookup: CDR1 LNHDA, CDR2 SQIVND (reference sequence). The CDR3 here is CASSIGSDYGYTF. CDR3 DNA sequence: TGTGCCAGTAGTATAGGAAGCGACTATGGCTACACCTTC.

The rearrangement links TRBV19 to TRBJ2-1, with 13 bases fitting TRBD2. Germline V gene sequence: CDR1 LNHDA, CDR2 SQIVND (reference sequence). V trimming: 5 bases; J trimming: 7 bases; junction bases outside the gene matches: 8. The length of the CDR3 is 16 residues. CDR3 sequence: CASSSRTSGSRNEQFF. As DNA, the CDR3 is TGTGCCAGTAGTTCGCGGACTAGCGGGAGTAGGAATGAGCAGTTCTTC.

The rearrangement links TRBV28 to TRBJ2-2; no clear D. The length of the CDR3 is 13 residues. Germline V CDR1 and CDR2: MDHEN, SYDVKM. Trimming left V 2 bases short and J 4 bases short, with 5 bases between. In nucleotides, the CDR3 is TGTGCCAGCAGTTTAAGGGTCACCGGGGAGCTGTTTTTT. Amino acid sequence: CASSLRVTGELFF.

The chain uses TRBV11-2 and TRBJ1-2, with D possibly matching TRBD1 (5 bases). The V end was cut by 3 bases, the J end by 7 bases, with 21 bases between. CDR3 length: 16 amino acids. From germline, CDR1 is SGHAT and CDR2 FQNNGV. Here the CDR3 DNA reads TGTGCCAGCAGCTTGGTGGAGTCAGGGATTTATGCTGGCTACACCTTC. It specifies CASSLVESGIYAGYTF.

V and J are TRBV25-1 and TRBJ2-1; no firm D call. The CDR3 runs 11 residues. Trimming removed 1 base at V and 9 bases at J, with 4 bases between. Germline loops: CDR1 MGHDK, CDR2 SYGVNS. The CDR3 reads CASSEWVEQFF. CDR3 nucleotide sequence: TGTGCCAGCAGTGAATGGGTTGAGCAGTTCTTC.

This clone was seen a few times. In nucleotides, the CDR3 is TGTGCCAGCAGCTTGGCGGGGTCCTACAATGAGCAGTTCTTC. Amino acids: CASSLAGSYNEQFF. V usage is TRBV9 and J usage is TRBJ2-1, with a tentative D call TRBD2 (6 bases). Germline lookup yields CDR1 SGDLS and CDR2 YYNGEE. With 4 bases removed from V and 1 base from J, the gap between germline ends came to 9 bases. The CDR3 contains 14 residues.

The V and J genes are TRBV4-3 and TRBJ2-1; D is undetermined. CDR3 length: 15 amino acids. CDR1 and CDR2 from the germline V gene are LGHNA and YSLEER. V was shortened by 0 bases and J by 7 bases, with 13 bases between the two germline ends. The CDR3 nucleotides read TGCGCCAGCAGCCAAGATGTGGGTCTATATAATGAGCAGTTCTTC. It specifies CASSQDVGLYNEQFF.

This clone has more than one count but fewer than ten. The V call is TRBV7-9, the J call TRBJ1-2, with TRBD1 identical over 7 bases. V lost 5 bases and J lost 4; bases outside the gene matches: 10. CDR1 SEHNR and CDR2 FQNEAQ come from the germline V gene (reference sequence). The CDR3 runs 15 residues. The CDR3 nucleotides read TGTGCCAGCAGCATCAGTACAGGGGTAGCCTATGGCTACACCTTC. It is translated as CASSISTGVAYGYTF. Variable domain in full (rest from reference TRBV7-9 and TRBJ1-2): DTGVSQNPRHKITKRGQNVTFRCDPISEHNRLYWYRQTLGQGPEFLTYFQNEAQLEKSRLLSDRFSAERPKGSFSTLEIQRTEQGDSAMYLCASSISTGVAYGYTFGSGTRLTVV.

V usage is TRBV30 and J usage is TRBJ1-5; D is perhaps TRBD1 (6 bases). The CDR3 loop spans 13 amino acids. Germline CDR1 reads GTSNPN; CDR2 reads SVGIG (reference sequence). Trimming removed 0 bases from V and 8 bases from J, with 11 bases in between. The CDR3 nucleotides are TGTGCCTGGAGTGTACTAAGGGGGGAGCCCCAGCATTTT. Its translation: CAWSVLRGEPQHF.

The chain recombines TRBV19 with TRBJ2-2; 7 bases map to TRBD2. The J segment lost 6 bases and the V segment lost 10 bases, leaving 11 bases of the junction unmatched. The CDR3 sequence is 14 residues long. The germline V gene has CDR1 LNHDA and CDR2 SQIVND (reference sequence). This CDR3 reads CATSWASGAGELFF. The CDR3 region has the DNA TGTGCCACCTCATGGGCTAGCGGAGCCGGGGAGCTGTTTTTT.

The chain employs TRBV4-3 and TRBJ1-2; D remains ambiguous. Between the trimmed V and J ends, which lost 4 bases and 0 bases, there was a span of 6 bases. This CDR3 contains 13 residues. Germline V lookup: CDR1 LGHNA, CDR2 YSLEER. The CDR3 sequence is CASSPGANYGYTF. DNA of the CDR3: TGCGCCAGCAGCCCAGGCGCTAACTATGGCTACACCTTC.

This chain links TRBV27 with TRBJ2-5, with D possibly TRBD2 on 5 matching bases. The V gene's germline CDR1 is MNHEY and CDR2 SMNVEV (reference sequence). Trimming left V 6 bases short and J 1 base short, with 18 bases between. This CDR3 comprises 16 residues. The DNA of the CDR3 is TGTGCCAGCAGCTCTACTAGTTGGGGAATCCAAGAGACCCAGTACTTC. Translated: CASSSTSWGIQETQYF.

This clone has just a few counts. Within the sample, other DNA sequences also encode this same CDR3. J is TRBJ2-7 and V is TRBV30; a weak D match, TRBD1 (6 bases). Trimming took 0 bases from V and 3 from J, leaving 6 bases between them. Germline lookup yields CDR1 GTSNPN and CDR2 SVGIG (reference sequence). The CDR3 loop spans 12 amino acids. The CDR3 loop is CAWSVGGYEQYF. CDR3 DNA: TGTGCCTGGAGTGTAGGGGGCTACGAGCAGTACTTC.

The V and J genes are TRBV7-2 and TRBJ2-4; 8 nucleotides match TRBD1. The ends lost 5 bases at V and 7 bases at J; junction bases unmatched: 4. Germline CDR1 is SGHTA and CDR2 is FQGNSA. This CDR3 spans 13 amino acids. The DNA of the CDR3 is TGTGCCAGCAGCACCCGACAGGGGAACATTCAGTACTTC. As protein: CASSTRQGNIQYF.

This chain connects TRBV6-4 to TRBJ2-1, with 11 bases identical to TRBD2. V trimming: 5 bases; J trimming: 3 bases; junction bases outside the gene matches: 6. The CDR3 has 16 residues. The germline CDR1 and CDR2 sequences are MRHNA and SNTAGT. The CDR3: CASSYSGTSGYNEQFF. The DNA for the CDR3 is TGTGCCAGCAGTTATTCCGGGACTAGCGGCTACAATGAGCAGTTCTTC.

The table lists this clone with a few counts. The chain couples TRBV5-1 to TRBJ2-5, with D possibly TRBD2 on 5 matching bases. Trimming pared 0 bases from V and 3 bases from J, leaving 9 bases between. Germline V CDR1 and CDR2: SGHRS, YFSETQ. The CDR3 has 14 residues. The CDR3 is CASSLVPGKETQYF. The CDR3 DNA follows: TGCGCCAGCAGCTTGGTCCCGGGAAAAGAGACCCAGTACTTC. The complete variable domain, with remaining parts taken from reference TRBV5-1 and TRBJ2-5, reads KAGVTQTPRYLIKTRGQQVTLSCSPISGHRSVSWYQQTPGQGLQFLFEYFSETQRNKGNFPGRFSGRQFSNSRSEMNVSTLELGDSALYLCASSLVPGKETQYFGPGTRLLVL.

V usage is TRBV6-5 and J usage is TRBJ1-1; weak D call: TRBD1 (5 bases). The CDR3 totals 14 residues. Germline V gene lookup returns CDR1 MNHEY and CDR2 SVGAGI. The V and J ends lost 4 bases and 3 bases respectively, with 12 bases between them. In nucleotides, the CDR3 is TGTGCCAGCAGTTTATACGGGGCGGACACTGAAGCTTTCTTT. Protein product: CASSLYGADTEAFF.

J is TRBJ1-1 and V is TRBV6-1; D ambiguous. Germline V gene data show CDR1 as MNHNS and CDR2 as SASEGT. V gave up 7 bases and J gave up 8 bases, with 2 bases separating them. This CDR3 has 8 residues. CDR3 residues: CASKEAFF. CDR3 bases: TGTGCCAGCAAGGAAGCTTTCTTT.

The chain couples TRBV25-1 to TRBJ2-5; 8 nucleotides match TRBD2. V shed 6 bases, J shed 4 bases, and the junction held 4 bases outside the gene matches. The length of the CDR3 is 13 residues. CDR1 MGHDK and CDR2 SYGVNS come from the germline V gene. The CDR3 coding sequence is TGTGCCAGCAGAGGCGGGAGGCGAGAGACCCAGTACTTC. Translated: CASRGGRRETQYF.

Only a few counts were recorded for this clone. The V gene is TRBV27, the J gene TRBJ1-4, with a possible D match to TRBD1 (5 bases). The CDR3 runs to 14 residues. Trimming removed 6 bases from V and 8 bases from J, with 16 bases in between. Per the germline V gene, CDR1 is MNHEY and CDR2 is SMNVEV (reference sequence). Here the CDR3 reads CASSVGRGSEKLFF. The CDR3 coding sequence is TGTGCCAGCAGCGTCGGGCGGGGGAGCGAAAAACTGTTTTTT.